A single T cell receptor (beta chain) is shown here with its context. Within the sample, other DNA sequences also encode this same CDR3. This entry comes from a study of blood T cell repertoires in COVID-19. Seattle patients were enrolled during active infection and followed longitudinally. Measured with immunoSEQ multiplex PCR; TCRdb has only the in-frame clones, and not every one. The data contain some 300,000 clones, about nine tenths of them seen just once; the ten biggest clones take up over 5.5%. Specimen: peripheral blood. The TCR originated in a woman in her forties or fifties with COVID-19, enrolled during active disease.

CDR3 sequence: CASSLGGRTDTQYF. In DNA form, the CDR3 reads TGTGCCAGCAGTTTAGGCGGGAGAACAGATACGCAGTATTTT. The chain recombines TRBV28 with TRBJ2-3; TRBD2 matches at 7 bases. The V and J ends lost 2 bases and 3 bases, in that order; junction bases with no gene match: 2. The CDR3 is 14 amino acids. The germline V gene has CDR1 MDHEN and CDR2 SYDVKM.